The source of this TCR beta chain is a study of blood T cell repertoires in COVID-19. On the study more broadly: From the United States, Italy and Spain came samples of acute and convalescent COVID-19. T cells, B-cell-depleted T cells, or PBMCs supplied cDNA or gDNA.

Original methodology: How many nucleated cells were present was estimated from reference gene primer amplification. Data came from immunoSEQ multiplex PCR; TCRdb stores just in-frame clones and leaves some out. Clone size and V and J calls were adopted from that table, with D and trimming inferred from the DNA. The table lists about 190,000 clones, around 90% of them singletons, with nearly 0.55% in the top ten. The table lists this clone with a few counts. Material: peripheral blood. This clonotype originated in a man aged 45-65 years with acute or convalescent COVID-19.

The CDR3 nucleotides are TGTGCCAGCAGTTGGGGAGCGGGAGCGGAGCAGTACTTC. Translation: CASSWGAGAEQYF. V gene TRBV27 combines with J gene TRBJ2-7; 8 positions agree with TRBD2. The CDR3 runs to 13 residues. V was clipped by 4 bases and J by 7 bases; unmatched bases: 6. Germline V gene sequence: CDR1 MNHEY, CDR2 SMNVEV (reference sequence).